This T cell receptor beta chain was sequenced for a study of T cell responses to AZD1222 COVID-19 vaccine (dated by TCRdb to about 2021). Regarding the study in general: TCR sequencing covered 230 or so trial participants: 207 given two doses of AZD1222 and about 26 given two doses of MenACWY control vaccine. Trial participants were enrolled by age into subgroups of 18-55, 56-69 and 70-plus years, and roughly 150, 30 and 60 TCR-sequenced participants, respectively, were included in these subgroups. Overall study outcomes, separate from this receptor: The whole spike protein was spanned by vaccine-associated CD4 TCRs, and dominant responses were seen in regions 160-218 and 743-854. Epitopes outside the regions mutated in the B.1.351 and B.1.1.7 variants were reportedly recognized by nearly half of the unique spike-specific TCRs. Conclusions about previously exposed vaccinees are limited, since just 6 or 7 AZD1222 recipients were seropositive for SARS-CoV-2 at baseline. Participants were mostly white British, with more females than males. The authors suggested clonal diversity may have been underestimated. The 56-69-year group was small, and its depth increase did not reach significance, likely because of low power. Because no samples from the day 14 peak response were available, repertoires could be characterized only after the peak T cell response. Spike-specific TCR breadth and depth rose significantly after two AZD1222 doses compared with day 0 and with MenACWY recipients.

Measured from the cysteine to the phenylalanine, the CDR3 is 13 residues long. CDR3 DNA is the only sequence kept; it has 39 bases, read in frame from the first base. V is cut back by 9 bases and J by 4 bases, with 3 bases in the junction unmatched. Based on the germline V gene, the CDR1 and CDR2 sequences are KGHDR and SFDVKD. What the time point label conveys for this sample: about 28 days (+/-7) after the second vaccine dose. AZD1222 recipients given second doses at about 4 weeks or at about 12 weeks were pooled, since spike-specific TCR depth and breadth were not found to differ between the two schedules. Vaccinee samples were obtained from the UK trials COV001 and COV002, which included a single-blind randomized controlled phase 2/3 trial of AZD1222 (ChAdOx1 nCoV-19) in healthy adults. For TCRbeta chain sequencing, PBMC samples from trial participants were taken at day 0 and at day 28 after the second dose.

In the case of this clone: It has no known antigen specificity. Per-base qualities were not stored, and no clone one base away is much larger.

The CDR3 regions of human TCRbeta chains were analyzed by immunosequencing. The study's processing was this. TCRs in the repertoires were matched against a reference library of SARS-CoV-2-specific TCRs that had been generated with the MIRA antigen-specificity platform. Breadth was defined as the fraction of unique TCRs that were SARS-CoV-2-associated, and depth was defined as the fraction of total T cells that were SARS-CoV-2-associated. Using the MIRA data, every spike-specific TCR was mapped to the spike region that the TCR reacted to and assigned to either a CD4 or a CD8 class. Log10-transformed breadth and depth values were compared by one-way ANOVA with Sidak's multiple comparisons tests. This immuneACCESS table, as held by TCRdb, lists in-frame sequences with V and J called but not all clones. Of the missing ones, under half trace to an unresolved V gene in checked studies; the others have no known cause. Clonal size and the V and J genes are those of that table, whereas D and trimming came from the DNA. Counted in this sample were 150,000 or so clones; about 90% of them appeared once. The ten most abundant clones make up approximately 3.6% of the sample.

The receptor was derived from an adult who received the AZD1222 COVID-19 vaccine. The input for sequencing was peripheral blood, taken 28 days after the second AZD1222 dose. This chain is built from TRBV24-1 and TRBJ1-1; TRBD1 aligns with 11 central bases. The nucleotide sequence is TGTGCCACCGGGACAGGGGGGAGCACTGAAGCTTTCTTT. The encoded protein is CATGTGGSTEAFF.